The present T cell receptor beta chain was sequenced within a study of blood T cell repertoires in COVID-19. Overall study: Samples taken during acute and convalescent COVID-19 were collected in the United States, Italy and Spain. T cells, B-cell-depleted T cells, or PBMCs provided the cDNA or gDNA that served as material.

The authors' processing: Reference gene primer amplification gave nucleated cell count estimates. Produced via immunoSEQ multiplex PCR; TCRdb's table is partial and in-frame only. That table furnishes V, J and clone size, whereas the DNA furnished D and trimming. Here the sample spans some 46,000 clones, around 87% being singletons. The length of the CDR3 is 14 residues. After removal of 3 bases from V and 5 bases from J, the junction contained 6 bases not matched to a gene. CDR1 and CDR2 (germline): DFQATT, SNEGSKA (reference sequence). The sequencing input was peripheral blood. This TCR was recovered from a human donor in a cohort sampled during active COVID-19. V gene TRBV20-1 combines with J gene TRBJ2-1; TRBD2 agrees at 8 bases. CDR3 nucleotides: TGCAGTGCTAGTGGTGGCGGGGGGAACAATGAGCAGTTCTTC. Its protein is CSASGGGGNNEQFF.